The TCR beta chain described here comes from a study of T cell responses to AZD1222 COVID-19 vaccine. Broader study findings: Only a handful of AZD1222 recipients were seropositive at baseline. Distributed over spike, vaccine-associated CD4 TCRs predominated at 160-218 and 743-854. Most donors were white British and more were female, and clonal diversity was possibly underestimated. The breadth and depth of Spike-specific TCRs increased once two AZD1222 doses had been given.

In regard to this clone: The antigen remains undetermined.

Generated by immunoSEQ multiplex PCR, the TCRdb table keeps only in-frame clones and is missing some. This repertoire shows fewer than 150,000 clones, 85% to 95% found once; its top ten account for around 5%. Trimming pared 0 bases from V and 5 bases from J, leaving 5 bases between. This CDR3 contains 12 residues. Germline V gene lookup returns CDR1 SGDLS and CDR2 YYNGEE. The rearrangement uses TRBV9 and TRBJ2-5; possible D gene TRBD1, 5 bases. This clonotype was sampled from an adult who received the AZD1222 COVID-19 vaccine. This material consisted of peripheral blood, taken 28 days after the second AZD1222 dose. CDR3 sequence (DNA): TGTGCCAGCAGCGTAGAGGGGGAGACCCAGTACTTC. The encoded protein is CASSVEGETQYF.